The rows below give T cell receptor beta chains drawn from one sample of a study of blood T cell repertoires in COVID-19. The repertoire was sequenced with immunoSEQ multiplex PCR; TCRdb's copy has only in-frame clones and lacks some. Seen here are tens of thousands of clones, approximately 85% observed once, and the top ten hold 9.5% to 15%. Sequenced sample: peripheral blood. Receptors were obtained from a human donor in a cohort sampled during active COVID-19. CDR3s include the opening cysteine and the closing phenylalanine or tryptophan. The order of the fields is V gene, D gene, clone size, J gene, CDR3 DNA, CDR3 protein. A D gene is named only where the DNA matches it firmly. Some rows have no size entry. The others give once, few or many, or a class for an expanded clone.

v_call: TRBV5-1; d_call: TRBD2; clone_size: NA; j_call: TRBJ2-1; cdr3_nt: TGCGCCAGCAGCTTGGGGGGCGGCGGGGAGGGTGAGCAGTTCTTC; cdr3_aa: CASSLGGGGEGEQFF
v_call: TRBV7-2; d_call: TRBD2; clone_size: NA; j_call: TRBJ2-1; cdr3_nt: TGTGCCAGCGGTACTAGCGGGGGCATAAATGAGCAGTTCTTC; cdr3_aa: CASGTSGGINEQFF
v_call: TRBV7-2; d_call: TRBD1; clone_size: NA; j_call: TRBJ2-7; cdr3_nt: TGTGCCAGCAGCCCCTGGACAGGCCCAAGCTCCTACGAGCAGTACTTC; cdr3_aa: CASSPWTGPSSYEQYF
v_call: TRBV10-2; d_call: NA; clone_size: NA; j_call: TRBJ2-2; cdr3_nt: TGCGCCAGCAGTCCTAGCCCCGGGGAGCTGTTTTTT; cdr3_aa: CASSPSPGELFF
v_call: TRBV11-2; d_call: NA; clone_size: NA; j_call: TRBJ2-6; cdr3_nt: TGTGCCAGCAGCAAAATATTTCAGGGCCCTGGGGCCAACGTCCTGACTTTC; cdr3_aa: CASSKIFQGPGANVLTF
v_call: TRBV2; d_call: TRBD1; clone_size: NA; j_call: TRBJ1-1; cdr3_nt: TGTGCCAGCAGCTATCACAGGGGAGAGGGGACTGAAGCTTTCTTT; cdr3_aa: CASSYHRGEGTEAFF
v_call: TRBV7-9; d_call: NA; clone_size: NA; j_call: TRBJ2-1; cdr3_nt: TGTGCCAGCAGCTCGCATTACAGGGGGGGAGGCAATGAGCAGTTCTTC; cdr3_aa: CASSSHYRGGGNEQFF
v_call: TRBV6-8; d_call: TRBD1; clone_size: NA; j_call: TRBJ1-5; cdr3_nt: TGTGCCAGCAGTGAAACAGGGGGTACTAATCAGCCCCAGCATTTT; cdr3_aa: CASSETGGTNQPQHF
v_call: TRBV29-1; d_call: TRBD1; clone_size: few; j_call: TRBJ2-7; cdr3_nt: TGCAGCGTTGGGGGACAGACCACGGGGCAGTACTTC; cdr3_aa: CSVGGQTTGQYF
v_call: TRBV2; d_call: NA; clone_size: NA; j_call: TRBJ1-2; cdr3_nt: TGTGCCAGCAGTGACCCCCAGGGAGGCTACACCTTC; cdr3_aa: CASSDPQGGYTF
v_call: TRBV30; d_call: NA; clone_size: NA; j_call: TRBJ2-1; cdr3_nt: TGTGCCTGGACTACAGGGCATTCCTACAATGAGCAGTTCTTC; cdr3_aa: CAWTTGHSYNEQFF
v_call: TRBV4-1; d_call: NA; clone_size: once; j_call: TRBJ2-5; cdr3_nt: TGCGCCAGCAGCCGCCAACAGGGGAGGCAAGAGACCCAGTACTTC; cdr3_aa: CASSRQQGRQETQYF
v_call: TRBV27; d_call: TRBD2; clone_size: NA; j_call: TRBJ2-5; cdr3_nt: TGTGCCAGCAGTCCGAGGAGCGGGGGGGGGCGGGAGACCCAGTACTTC; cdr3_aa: CASSPRSGGGRETQYF
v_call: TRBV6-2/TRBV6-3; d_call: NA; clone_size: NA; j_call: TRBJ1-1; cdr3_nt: TGTGCCAGCAGTTACTGGGGGGGCCCGAACACTGAAGCTTTCTTT; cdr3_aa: CASSYWGGPNTEAFF
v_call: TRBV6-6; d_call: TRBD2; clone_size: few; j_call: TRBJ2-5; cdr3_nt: TGTGCCAGCAGTTCCGGACTAGCGGGGGACCAAGAGACCCAGTACTTC; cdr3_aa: CASSSGLAGDQETQYF
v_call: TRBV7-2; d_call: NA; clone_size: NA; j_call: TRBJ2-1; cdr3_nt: TGTGCCAGCAGCTTTTTACAGGACTACAATGAGCAGTTCTTC; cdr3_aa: CASSFLQDYNEQFF
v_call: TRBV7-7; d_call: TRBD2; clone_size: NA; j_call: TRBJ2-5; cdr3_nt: TGTGCCAGCAGCCCAGGACTAGGGGTGGAGGAAGAGACCCAGTACTTC; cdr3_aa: CASSPGLGVEEETQYF
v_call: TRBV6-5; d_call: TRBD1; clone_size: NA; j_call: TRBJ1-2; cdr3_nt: TGTGCCAGCAGCGACAGGGGCTATGGCTACACCTTC; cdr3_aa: CASSDRGYGYTF
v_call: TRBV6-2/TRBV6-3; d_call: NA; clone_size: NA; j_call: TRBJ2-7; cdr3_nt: TGTGCCAGCAGTCGGGATCAATACGAGCAGTACTTC; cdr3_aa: CASSRDQYEQYF
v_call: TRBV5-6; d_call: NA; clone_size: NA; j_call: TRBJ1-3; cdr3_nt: TGTGCCAGCAACGTCAGGGGCCGGGGAAACACCATATATTTT; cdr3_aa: CASNVRGRGNTIYF
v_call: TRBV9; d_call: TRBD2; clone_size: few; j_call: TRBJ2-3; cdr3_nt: TGTGCCAGCAGCGCCGGTAGCGGGGGTAGCACAGATACGCAGTATTTT; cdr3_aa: CASSAGSGGSTDTQYF
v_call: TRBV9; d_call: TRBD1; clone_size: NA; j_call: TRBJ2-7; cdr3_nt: TGTGCCAGCAGCGTGGGGACAGGGGACTACGAGCAGTACTTC; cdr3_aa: CASSVGTGDYEQYF
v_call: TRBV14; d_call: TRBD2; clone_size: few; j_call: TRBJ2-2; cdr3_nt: TGTGCCAGCAGCCCCGGACTAGCGGGGGGTGGCACCGGGGAGCTGTTTTTT; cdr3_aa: CASSPGLAGGGTGELFF
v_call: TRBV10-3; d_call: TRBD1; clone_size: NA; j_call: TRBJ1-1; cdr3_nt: TGTGCCATCAGGGGGACAGGGAATATGAACACTGAAGCTTTCTTT; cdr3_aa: CAIRGTGNMNTEAFF
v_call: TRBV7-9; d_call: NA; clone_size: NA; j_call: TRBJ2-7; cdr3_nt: TGTGCCAGCAGACCAGGGGCAGAATACGAGCAGTACTTC; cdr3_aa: CASRPGAEYEQYF
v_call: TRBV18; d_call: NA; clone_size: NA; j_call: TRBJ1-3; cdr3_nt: TGTGCCAGCTCACCAGTCATCTCTGGAAACACCATATATTTT; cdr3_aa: CASSPVISGNTIYF
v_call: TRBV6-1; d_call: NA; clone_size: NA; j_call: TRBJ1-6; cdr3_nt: TGTGCCAGCAGTGAAGCGTCCGCGGTCCCTTCACCCCTCCACTTT; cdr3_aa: CASSEASAVPSPLHF
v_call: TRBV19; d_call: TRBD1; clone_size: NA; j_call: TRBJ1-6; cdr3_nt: TGTGCCAGTAGTCAATGGACAGGGACGGATTCACCCCTCCACTTT; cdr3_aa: CASSQWTGTDSPLHF
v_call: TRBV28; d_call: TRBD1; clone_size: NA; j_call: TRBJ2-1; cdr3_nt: TGTGCCAGCAGTCCATCACAGGGGGCTGGAAGCTACAATGAGCAGTTCTTC; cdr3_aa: CASSPSQGAGSYNEQFF
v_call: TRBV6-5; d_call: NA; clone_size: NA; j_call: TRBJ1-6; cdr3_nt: TGTGCCAGCAGTTACTCTGAGAGCTCCTATAATTCACCCCTCCACTTT; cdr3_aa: CASSYSESSYNSPLHF
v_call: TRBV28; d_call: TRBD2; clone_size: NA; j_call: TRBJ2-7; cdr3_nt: TGTGCCAGCAGCTCTCCCGGGTCTTTGGGGGGGGAGCAGTACTTC; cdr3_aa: CASSSPGSLGGEQYF
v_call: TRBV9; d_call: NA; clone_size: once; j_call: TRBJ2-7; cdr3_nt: TGTGCCAGCAGCGTAGGCCAGGGAAGCGAGCAGTACTTC; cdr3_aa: CASSVGQGSEQYF
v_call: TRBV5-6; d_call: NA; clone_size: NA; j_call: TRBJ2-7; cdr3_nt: TGTGCCAGCAGCTTGACAGGGAACGAGCAGTACTTC; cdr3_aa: CASSLTGNEQYF
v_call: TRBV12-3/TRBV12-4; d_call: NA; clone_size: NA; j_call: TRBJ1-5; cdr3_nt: TGTGCCAGCAGTTCCCCCCCGGATCAGCCCCAGCATTTT; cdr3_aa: CASSSPPDQPQHF
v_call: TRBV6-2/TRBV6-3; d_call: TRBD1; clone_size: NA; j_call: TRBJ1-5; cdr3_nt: TGTGCCAGCAGTATACAGGGGTATAGCAATCAGCCCCAGCATTTT; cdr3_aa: CASSIQGYSNQPQHF
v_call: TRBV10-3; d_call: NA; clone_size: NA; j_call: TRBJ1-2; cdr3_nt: TGTGCCATCAGTGAGTCCCTTCACTATGGCTACACCTTC; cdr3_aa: CAISESLHYGYTF
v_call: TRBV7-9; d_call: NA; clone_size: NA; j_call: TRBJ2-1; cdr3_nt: TGTGCCAGCAGCTTAAGCCAGGTCAATGAGCAGTTCTTC; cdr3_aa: CASSLSQVNEQFF
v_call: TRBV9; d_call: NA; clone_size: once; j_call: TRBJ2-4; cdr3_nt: TGTGCCAGCAGCGTAGCTTTGTCAGACAAAAACATTCAGTACTTC; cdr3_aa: CASSVALSDKNIQYF
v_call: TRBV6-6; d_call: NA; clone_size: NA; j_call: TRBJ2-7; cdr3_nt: TGTGCCAGCAGTTACTCAGCTAACTCCTACGAGCAGTACTTC; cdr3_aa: CASSYSANSYEQYF
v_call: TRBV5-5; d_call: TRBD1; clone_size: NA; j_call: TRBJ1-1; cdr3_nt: TGTGCCAGCAGCCAGGGGACAGGGTTGACTGAAGCTTTCTTT; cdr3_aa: CASSQGTGLTEAFF
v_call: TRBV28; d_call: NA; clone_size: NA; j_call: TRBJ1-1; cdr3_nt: TGTGCCAGCGCCCGAGGGGGGGACACTGAAGCTTTCTTT; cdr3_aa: CASARGGDTEAFF
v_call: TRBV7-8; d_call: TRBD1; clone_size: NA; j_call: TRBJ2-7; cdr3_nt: TGTGCCAGCAGCCGGGACAGGGCCGGAGAGCAGTACTTC; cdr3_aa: CASSRDRAGEQYF
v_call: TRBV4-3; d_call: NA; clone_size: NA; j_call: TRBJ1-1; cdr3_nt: TGCGCCAGCAGCCAAGAGGGCAGCTCGAACACTGAAGCTTTCTTT; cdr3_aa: CASSQEGSSNTEAFF
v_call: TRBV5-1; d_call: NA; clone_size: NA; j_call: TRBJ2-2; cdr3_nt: TGCGCCAGCAGCTACAGGGTAGAGGAGCTGTTTTTT; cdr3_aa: CASSYRVEELFF
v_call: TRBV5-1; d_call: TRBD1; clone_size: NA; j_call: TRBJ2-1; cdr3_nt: TGCGCCAGCAGCCGGACAGGGCCCAATGAGCAGTTCTTC; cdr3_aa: CASSRTGPNEQFF
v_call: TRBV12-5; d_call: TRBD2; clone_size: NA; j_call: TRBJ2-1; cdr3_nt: TGTGCTAGTGGTTTGGTCCAGCGGGGGGGCATCGTGGTCCCCTCCTACAATGAGCAGTTCTTC; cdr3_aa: CASGLVQRGGIVVPSYNEQFF
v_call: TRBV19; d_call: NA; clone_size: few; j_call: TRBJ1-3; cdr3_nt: TGTGCCAGTAGGAAGGAGGACAGCCAGTTTTGGAACACCATATATTTT; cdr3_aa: CASRKEDSQFWNTIYF
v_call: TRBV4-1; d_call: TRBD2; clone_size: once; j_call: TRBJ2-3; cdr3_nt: TGCGCCAGCAGCCAAGGAGGAGCGGGGGGGGGCACAGATACGCAGTATTTT; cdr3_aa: CASSQGGAGGGTDTQYF
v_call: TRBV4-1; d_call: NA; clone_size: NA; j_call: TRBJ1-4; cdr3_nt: TGCGCCAGCAGCCAGAGGGCAGAGTCAACTAATGAAAAACTGTTTTTT; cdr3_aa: CASSQRAESTNEKLFF